Shown below are 20 T cell receptor beta chains from a single sample sequenced in a study of T cell responses to AZD1222 COVID-19 vaccine. Here immunoSEQ multiplex PCR was the method, and the copy in TCRdb shows in-frame clones only, minus some. The data contain 120,000 to 150,000 clones, 70% to 90% of them singletons. Sequenced here: peripheral blood, sampled on day 0 of AZD1222 vaccination. The receptors here all came from an adult in good health.

The V and J genes are TRBV18 and TRBJ1-3; no firm D call. V dropped 5 bases and J dropped 0 bases, with 8 bases sitting between them. The CDR3 contains 14 residues. The germline CDR1 and CDR2 sequences are KGHSH and LQKENI. The CDR3 nucleotides are TGTGCCAGCTCAGTCAGCAACTCTGGAAACACCATATATTTT. This codes for CASSVSNSGNTIYF.

The V and J genes are TRBV5-4 and TRBJ2-1; D unresolved. Trimming cost V 1 base and J 0 bases, with 14 bases left between them. This CDR3 is built from 17 residues. Germline loops: CDR1 SGHNT, CDR2 YYREEE (reference sequence). The CDR3, as DNA: TGTGCCAGCAGCTTGATCGGCGGACCCAGCTCCTACAATGAGCAGTTCTTC. It translates to CASSLIGGPSSYNEQFF.

The chain couples TRBV10-3 to TRBJ1-3; tentatively, D is TRBD1 (5 bases). CDR1 and CDR2 (germline): ENHRY, SYGVKD. V was pared by 8 bases and J by 0 bases, with 5 bases between. CDR3 size: 12 residues. The CDR3, as DNA: TGTGCCATCGGGACCTCTGGAAACACCATATATTTT. Translation gives CAIGTSGNTIYF.

The V gene is TRBV5-6, the J gene TRBJ2-7, with no clear D. Germline V gives CDR1 SGHDT, CDR2 YYEEEE. V dropped 1 base and J dropped 3 bases, with 5 bases sitting between them. The CDR3 totals 12 residues. Here the CDR3 DNA reads TGTGCCAGCAGCTTGTCCCACTACGAGCAGTACTTC. It codes for CASSLSHYEQYF.

The chain links TRBV7-2 to TRBJ2-4, with 9 bases aligning to TRBD1. Losses at the gene ends were 5 bases for V and 1 base for J; bases not matched to a gene: 9. This CDR3 has 17 residues. The V gene's germline CDR1 is SGHTA and CDR2 FQGNSA. The CDR3 DNA sequence: TGTGCCAGCAGCACCGGGACAGGGTGGATCGCCAAAAACATTCAGTACTTC. Translating gives CASSTGTGWIAKNIQYF.

This clone was counted only a few times. The chain links TRBV19 to TRBJ2-2; D uncertain. There are 17 residues in the CDR3. V lost 0 bases and J lost 1, with 12 bases in between. From germline, CDR1 is LNHDA and CDR2 SQIVND (reference sequence). Here the CDR3 reads CASSIDGLVGNTGELFF. CDR3 nucleotide sequence: TGTGCCAGTAGTATAGACGGGCTGGTTGGGAACACCGGGGAGCTGTTTTTT. Full variable domain (rest looked up from reference TRBV19 and TRBJ2-2): DGGITQSPKYLFRKEGQNVTLSCEQNLNHDAMYWYRQDPGQGLRLIYYSQIVNDFQKGDIAEGYSVSREKKESFPLTVTSAQKNPTAFYLCASSIDGLVGNTGELFFGEGSRLTVL.

This clone was found once. V usage is TRBV25-1 and J usage is TRBJ2-1; 10 nucleotides match TRBD1. The trim removed 5 bases at V and 7 bases at J, leaving 8 bases unmatched. CDR1 is MGHDK, CDR2 SYGVNS, per germline. This CDR3 has 15 amino acids. The CDR3 DNA reads as TGTGCCAGCAGTTCCCGGGACAGGGGTTTTAATGAGCAGTTCTTC. Protein product: CASSSRDRGFNEQFF.

This clone was detected many times. The V call is TRBV28, the J call TRBJ2-5; TRBD1 matches at 8 bases. This CDR3 spans 16 amino acids. Germline V CDR1 and CDR2: MDHEN, SYDVKM. With V trimmed by 3 bases and J by 7 bases, 13 bases remained unmatched. CDR3 nucleotides: TGTGCCAGCAGTTTGTCCCAGGGGGCCGTGGATGGGACCCAGTACTTC. Amino acid sequence: CASSLSQGAVDGTQYF.

The chain is built from TRBV28 and TRBJ2-5; D might be TRBD1 (6 bases). Germline CDR1 MDHEN, CDR2 SYDVKM. Deletions cut 3 bases from V and 5 bases from J, with 10 bases between. This CDR3 is built from 13 residues. This CDR3 is CASSFPGVETQYF. Written as DNA, the CDR3 is TGTGCCAGCAGTTTTCCAGGGGTGGAGACCCAGTACTTC.

The chain employs TRBV7-8 and TRBJ2-3; weak D call: TRBD2 (6 bases). CDR3 length: 14 residues. The ends were cut back, 7 bases at V and 6 bases at J, with 17 bases in the middle. Germline-derived CDR1 and CDR2 are SGHVS and FQNEAQ. As DNA, the CDR3 is TGTGCCAGCATAGAACTCGGGAGCTCGGATACGCAGTATTTT. This translates into CASIELGSSDTQYF.

This sequence joins TRBV6-5 and TRBJ2-7, with a possible D match to TRBD2 (6 bases). The germline V gene encodes CDR1 MNHEY and CDR2 SVGAGI. Trimming cost V 5 bases and J 3 bases, with 14 bases left between them. This CDR3 region has 14 residues. For the CDR3, the DNA is TGTGCCAGCAGTCAGGGACTTCTTGACTACGAGCAGTACTTC. Protein: CASSQGLLDYEQYF.

The chain has TRBV5-6 and TRBJ2-2; D ambiguous. Germline V gene data show CDR1 as SGHDT and CDR2 as YYEEEE. V shed 3 bases and J shed 5 bases, with 11 bases lying between them. The CDR3 extends over 14 amino acids. CDR3 nucleotides: TGTGCCAGCAGCTACGGTCCGGCGACCGGGGAGCTGTTTTTT. Protein: CASSYGPATGELFF.

This sequence joins TRBV11-3 and TRBJ2-1; 9 bases are shared with TRBD2. The CDR3 consists of 15 residues. Per germline, CDR1 SGHNT and CDR2 YENEEA. With V trimmed by 5 bases and J by 5 bases, 7 bases remained unmatched. In DNA, the CDR3 is TGTGCCAGCAGCCTCTTAGCGGGGGACAACAATGAGCAGTTCTTC. Protein product: CASSLLAGDNNEQFF.

The chain joins TRBV4-2 to TRBJ1-6; D is perhaps TRBD1 (6 bases). The CDR3 has 16 amino acids. Germline loops: CDR1 LGHNA, CDR2 YNFKEQ. Trimming removed 3 bases at V and 9 bases at J, with 18 bases between. As DNA, the CDR3 is TGTGCCAGCAGCCACACGATGTCAGGGGAAAGTTCACCCCTCCACTTT. Translation gives CASSHTMSGESSPLHF.

The chain couples TRBV21-1 to TRBJ2-7; the D call in the table, TRBD1, was not verified against the DNA. TRBV21-1 is shown as a pseudogene. The CDR3 has 11 amino acids. The CDR3 loop reads CARHRGYEQYF. For the CDR3, the DNA is TGTGCCAGACACAGGGGCTACGAGCAGTACTTC.

V and J are TRBV5-4 and TRBJ1-2, with 8 bases identical to TRBD1. Germline V CDR1 and CDR2: SGHNT, YYREEE (reference sequence). The junction had 8 bases not matched to a gene; V was cut back by 4 bases and J by 3 bases. This CDR3 spans 15 amino acids. This CDR3 reads CASSLVDRDYYGYTF. CDR3 DNA: TGTGCCAGCAGCCTAGTGGACAGGGATTACTATGGCTACACCTTC.

This rearrangement joins TRBV5-1 to TRBJ1-1; D perhaps matches TRBD1 (6 bases). Germline lookup yields CDR1 SGHRS and CDR2 YFSETQ. V was cut by 3 bases and J by 6 bases, with 12 bases left in between. This CDR3 has 13 residues. CDR3 coding DNA: TGCGCCAGCAGCTCGGGACAAGGGTCTGAAGCTTTCTTT. This sequence encodes CASSSGQGSEAFF.

The chain uses TRBV3-1 (or the pseudogene TRBV3-2) and TRBJ1-6, with D uncertain. The length of the CDR3 is 14 residues. Between the trimmed V and J ends, which lost 0 bases and 7 bases, there was a span of 7 bases. Per the germline V gene, CDR1 is LGHDT and CDR2 is YNNKEL (reference sequence). The CDR3 DNA is TGTGCCAGCAGCCAAGAAGGAACGAATTCACCCCTCCACTTT. This gives the protein CASSQEGTNSPLHF.

The V and J genes are TRBV21-1 and TRBJ2-1; no check of the table's D call, TRBD2, against the DNA was made. TRBV21-1 is tagged as a pseudogene. The CDR3 has 21 residues. In DNA, the CDR3 is TGTGCCAGCAGCTCGTGCCCCCCGGGGACTAGCGGGATGTCCCGCTACAATGAGCAGTTCTTC. Amino acids: CASSSCPPGTSGMSRYNEQFF.

The V call is TRBV19, the J call TRBJ2-7; D may be TRBD1 (6 bases). This CDR3 contains 15 residues. Germline CDR1 reads LNHDA; CDR2 reads SQIVND (reference sequence). V lost 2 bases and J 6 bases, leaving 17 bases between the germline ends. The CDR3 nucleotides read TGTGCCAGTAGTATACAACAGGGCGCTTCTGGCGAGCAGTACTTC. This translates into CASSIQQGASGEQYF.